The 4 T cell receptor beta chains below were found in one sample sequenced in a study of regulatory T cells in long-lasting Graves disease. Assembly of TCR beta libraries relied on iRepertoire HTBI primers together with Arm-PCR of CDR3 regions. MiXCR, applied by TCRdb to the multiplex PCR reads, yields one record per CDR3 protein. The sample yields 500,000 to 700,000 distinct CDR3 sequences, about 30% seen once. Time point specified: persistent/refractory GD, antithyroid drugs over 5 years with positive TRAb. Extracted RNA from PBMCs served as the source of the TCR library. The sample consisted of peripheral blood mononuclear cells (PBMCs), taken when the disease was refractory, from a patient treated with antithyroid drugs. These receptors were obtained from a female donor with Graves disease.

The chain employs TRBV12-3 or TRBV12-4 and TRBJ1-1; a weak D match, TRBD1 (5 bases). V was shortened by 5 bases and J by 5 bases, with 21 bases between the two germline ends. The CDR3 is 16 residues long. The DNA of the CDR3 is TGTGCCAGCAGTCCTCCGTTCGGGGGGATCGGGACTGAAGCTTTCTTT. It translates to CASSPPFGGIGTEAFF.

This clonotype has ten or more counts. The genes are TRBV20-1 and TRBJ1-1; D may be TRBD1 (5 bases). CDR1 and CDR2 from the germline V gene are DFQATT and SNEGSKA (reference sequence). The CDR3 totals 14 residues. Trimming took off 3 bases at V and 0 bases at J, with 11 bases between the two ends. CDR3 amino acids: CSASSGKMNTEAFF. The CDR3 DNA reads as TGCAGTGCTAGCTCAGGGAAGATGAACACTGAAGCTTTCTTT.

The chain couples TRBV11-2 to TRBJ2-3; 10 nucleotides agree with TRBD2. Per germline, CDR1 SGHAT and CDR2 FQNNGV. Trimming cost V 3 bases and J 6 bases; bases outside gene matches: 6. The CDR3 totals 15 residues. The CDR3 protein is CASSFQAGGLDTQYF. In DNA form, the CDR3 reads TGTGCCAGCAGCTTCCAAGCGGGAGGGCTGGATACGCAGTATTTT. Looking up the rest from reference TRBV11-2 and TRBJ2-3 gives the full variable domain: EAGVAQSPRYKIIEKRQSVAFWCNPISGHATLYWYQQILGQGPKLLIQFQNNGVVDDSQLPKDRFSAERLKGVDSTLKIQPAKLEDSAVYLCASSFQAGGLDTQYFGPGTRLTVL.

A few counts support this clonotype. The gene calls are TRBV11-2 and TRBJ2-5; 9 bases align to TRBD2. The CDR3 totals 17 residues. The V gene end was trimmed by 4 bases and the J gene end by 1 base; junction bases not matched to a gene: 10. Germline V gene sequence: CDR1 SGHAT, CDR2 FQNNGV. For the CDR3, the DNA is TGTGCCAGCAGCTCAGGGAGACTAGCGGCCCCCCAAGAGACCCAGTACTTC. It specifies CASSSGRLAAPQETQYF.